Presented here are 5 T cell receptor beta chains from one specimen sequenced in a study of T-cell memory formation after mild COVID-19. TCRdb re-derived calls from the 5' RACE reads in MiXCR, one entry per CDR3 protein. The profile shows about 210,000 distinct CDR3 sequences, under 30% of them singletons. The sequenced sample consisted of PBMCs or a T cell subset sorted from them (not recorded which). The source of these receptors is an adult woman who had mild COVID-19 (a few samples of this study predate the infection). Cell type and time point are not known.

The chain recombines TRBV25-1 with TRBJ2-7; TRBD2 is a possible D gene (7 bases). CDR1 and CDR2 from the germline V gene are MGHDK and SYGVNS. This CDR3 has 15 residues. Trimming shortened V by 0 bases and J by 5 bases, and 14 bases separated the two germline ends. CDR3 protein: CASSEYRGGADEQYF. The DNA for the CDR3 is TGTGCCAGCAGTGAATATCGTGGGGGGGCGGACGAGCAGTACTTC.

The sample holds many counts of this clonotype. The CDR3 bases are TGTGCCAGCAGTGACAACTCTGGGGCCAACGTCCTGACTTTC. Translated, it gives CASSDNSGANVLTF. V usage is TRBV6-1 and J usage is TRBJ2-6; D not certain. Germline V gives CDR1 MNHNS, CDR2 SASEGT. This CDR3 comprises 14 residues. V lost 3 bases and J 0 bases, leaving 3 bases between the germline ends.

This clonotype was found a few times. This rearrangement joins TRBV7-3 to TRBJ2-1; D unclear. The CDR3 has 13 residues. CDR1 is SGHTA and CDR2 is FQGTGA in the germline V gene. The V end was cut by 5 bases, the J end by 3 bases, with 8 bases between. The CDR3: CASSAENYNEQFF. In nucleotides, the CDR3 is TGTGCCAGCAGCGCCGAAAACTACAATGAGCAGTTCTTC.

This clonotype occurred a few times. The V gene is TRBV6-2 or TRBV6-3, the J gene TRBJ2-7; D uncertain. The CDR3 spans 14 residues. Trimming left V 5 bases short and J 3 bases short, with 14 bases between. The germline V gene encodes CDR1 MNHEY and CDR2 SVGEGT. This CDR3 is CASSPDWSFYEQYF. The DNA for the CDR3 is TGTGCCAGCAGTCCCGATTGGTCCTTCTACGAGCAGTACTTC.

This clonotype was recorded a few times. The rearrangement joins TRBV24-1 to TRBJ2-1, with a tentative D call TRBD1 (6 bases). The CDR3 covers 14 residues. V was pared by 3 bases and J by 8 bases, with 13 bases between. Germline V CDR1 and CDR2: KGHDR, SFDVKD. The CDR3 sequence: CATSDLGQPDEQFF. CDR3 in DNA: TGTGCCACCAGTGATCTCGGACAGCCGGATGAGCAGTTCTTC.